This TCR beta chain was captured by sequencing in a study of blood T cell repertoires in COVID-19. Overall study context: The study drew acute and convalescent COVID-19 samples from the United States, Italy and Spain. T cells, B-cell-depleted T cells, or PBMCs provided the cDNA or gDNA that served as material.

Data came from immunoSEQ multiplex PCR; TCRdb stores just in-frame clones and leaves some out. Seen here are 90,000 to 100,000 clones, around 80% observed once, and the top ten hold 15% to 20%. From germline, CDR1 is LNHDA and CDR2 SQIVND (reference sequence). The CDR3 runs 15 residues. Trimming at V came to 5 bases and at J to 4 bases, leaving 8 bases not matched to a gene. The sequencing input was peripheral blood. The chain carries TRBV19 and TRBJ1-5, with 7 bases fitting TRBD1. This sequence was found in a man older than 75 with acute or convalescent COVID-19. CDR3 sequence: CASSSMGQTNQPQHF. Here the CDR3 DNA reads TGTGCCAGTAGTTCTATGGGACAGACGAATCAGCCCCAGCATTTT. Combining the CDR3 with reference TRBV19 and TRBJ1-5 gives the whole variable domain DGGITQSPKYLFRKEGQNVTLSCEQNLNHDAMYWYRQDPGQGLRLIYYSQIVNDFQKGDIAEGYSVSREKKESFPLTVTSAQKNPTAFYLCASSSMGQTNQPQHFGDGTRLSIL.